One and the same sample provided the 21 T cell receptor beta chains below, sequenced in a study of T cell repertoires in cytomegalovirus infection. MiXCR, applied by TCRdb to the reads, yields one record per CDR3 protein. The sample records 680,000 or so distinct CDR3 sequences, under 40% being singletons. The sequenced material came from PBMCs. Receptors were obtained from a human donor in good health (CMV status not recorded). Some clones in this sample may be carry-over from other donors' samples.

The chain couples TRBV5-1 to TRBJ2-7; D gene ambiguous. The CDR3 runs 16 residues. The V and J ends lost 2 bases and 2 bases respectively, with 17 bases between them. Germline V lookup: CDR1 SGHRS, CDR2 YFSETQ. The CDR3 region is CASSFSVGKAAYEQYF. The CDR3 bases are TGCGCCAGCAGCTTTTCGGTGGGCAAGGCTGCCTACGAGCAGTACTTC.

This clonotype was recorded many times. J is TRBJ2-2 and V is TRBV7-2; 11 bases map to TRBD2. Germline values: CDR1 SGHTA, CDR2 FQGNSA. CDR3 length equals 16 residues. V lost 5 bases, J lost 5 bases, and 7 bases stayed unmatched. The CDR3 DNA follows: TGTGCCAGCAGCACCACTAGCGGGAGAAGGACCGGGGAGCTGTTTTTT. Protein: CASSTTSGRRTGELFF.

Ten or more counts support this clonotype. This rearrangement joins TRBV7-8 to TRBJ2-3, with TRBD2 as a possible D gene (7 bases). The V gene's germline CDR1 is SGHVS and CDR2 FQNEAQ. Trimming pared 5 bases from V and 3 bases from J, leaving 18 bases between. CDR3 length: 16 residues. As DNA, the CDR3 is TGTGCCAGCAGCCATGTGGCGGGGGCGGGTACAGATACGCAGTATTTT. It translates to CASSHVAGAGTDTQYF.

This clonotype was counted many times. V usage is TRBV28 and J usage is TRBJ1-6; weak D call: TRBD1 (5 bases). With 5 bases removed from V and 4 bases from J, the gap between germline ends came to 12 bases. CDR3 size: 15 residues. Per germline, CDR1 MDHEN and CDR2 SYDVKM. CDR3 sequence (DNA): TGTGCCAGCAGTCCCGGGGGTTCGTATAATTCACCCCTCCACTTT. Its protein product is CASSPGGSYNSPLHF.

This chain links TRBV2 with TRBJ1-1, with 9 nucleotides matching TRBD1. Germline V gene lookup returns CDR1 SNHLY and CDR2 FYNNEI. V was pared by 2 bases and J by 3 bases, with 4 bases of the junction left unmatched. This CDR3 has 15 amino acids. CDR3 region: CASSESGTGYTEAFF. The DNA for the CDR3 is TGTGCCAGCAGTGAAAGTGGGACAGGGTACACTGAAGCTTTCTTT.

A few counts support this clonotype. The rearrangement uses TRBV13 and TRBJ2-7; D may match TRBD1 or TRBD2 (5 bases each). This CDR3 spans 14 amino acids. The V end lost 5 bases, the J end lost 2 bases, and 13 bases lay between the germline ends. Germline loops: CDR1 PRHDT, CDR2 FYEKMQ (reference sequence). The CDR3, as DNA: TGTGCCAGCAGCCAACCGGGGACCGCCTACGAGCAGTACTTC. Encoded protein: CASSQPGTAYEQYF.

This clonotype has just a few counts. CDR3 region: CASSSDTSGLAKNIQYF. Written as DNA, the CDR3 is TGTGCCAGCAGCTCTGACACTAGCGGGTTAGCCAAAAACATTCAGTACTTC. The chain carries TRBV6-1 and TRBJ2-4; 9 bases are a match to TRBD2. The CDR3 runs to 17 residues. The V gene's germline CDR1 is MNHNS and CDR2 SASEGT. V trimming: 6 bases; J trimming: 0 bases; junction bases outside the gene matches: 9.

With regard to this clonotype: At one boundary the junction diverges from the germline segment, which might be a read error. This rearrangement joins TRBV28 to TRBJ2-7; 8 positions match TRBD2. This CDR3 is built from 17 residues. Germline lookup yields CDR1 MDHEN and CDR2 SYDVKM. This CDR3 reads CASSLFGGGRTTYEKYF. DNA of the CDR3: TGTGCCAGCAGTTTATTTGGGGGCGGGAGGACAACCTACGAGAAGTACTTC.

This clonotype was detected only a few times. V is TRBV19 and J is TRBJ2-1; D ambiguous. The CDR3 is 15 amino acids. The V and J ends lost 6 bases and 0 bases respectively, with 12 bases between them. The germline CDR1 and CDR2 sequences are LNHDA and SQIVND (reference sequence). CDR3 sequence: CASRFGGSSYNEQFF. CDR3 nucleotides: TGTGCCAGTAGGTTCGGCGGTAGCTCCTACAATGAGCAGTTCTTC.

The chain has TRBV20-1 and TRBJ2-3; TRBD2 matches at 12 bases. The germline V gene encodes CDR1 DFQATT and CDR2 SNEGSKA (reference sequence). The CDR3 consists of 15 residues. The V and J ends lost 5 bases and 8 bases, in that order; junction bases with no gene match: 11. CDR3 DNA: TGCAGTGCTGCACCCTCTAGCGGGAGGGAGACTACGCAGTATTTT. Its translation is CSAAPSSGRETTQYF.

This clonotype was picked up a small number of times. The rearrangement links TRBV6-5 to TRBJ2-1, with D tentatively TRBD2 (5 bases). The length of the CDR3 is 13 residues. Trimming shortened V by 0 bases and J by 8 bases, and 8 bases separated the two germline ends. The germline gives CDR1 MNHEY, CDR2 SVGAGI. The CDR3 sequence is CASSYSVSDEQFF. In DNA, the CDR3 is TGTGCCAGCAGTTACTCGGTTAGCGATGAGCAGTTCTTC.

The gene calls are TRBV5-1 and TRBJ2-7; 8 positions agree with TRBD1. The length of the CDR3 is 14 residues. The V and J ends lost 0 bases and 6 bases, in that order; junction bases with no gene match: 5. Germline values: CDR1 SGHRS, CDR2 YFSETQ. CDR3 in DNA: TGCGCCAGCAGCTTGGGGACAGGGCCTAGCGAGCAGTACTTC. Its translation is CASSLGTGPSEQYF.

This clonotype was observed a few times. The chain links TRBV5-1 to TRBJ2-1; no reliable D call. CDR3 length equals 14 residues. V was trimmed by 0 bases and J by 8 bases, leaving 12 bases between them. Germline CDR1 SGHRS, CDR2 YFSETQ. The CDR3, as DNA: TGCGCCAGCAGCTTGGAAACTTTAGGCGATGAGCAGTTCTTC. Amino acids: CASSLETLGDEQFF.

Only a few counts were recorded for this clonotype. V is TRBV10-3 and J is TRBJ2-3, with D perhaps matching TRBD1 (6 bases). CDR3 length: 14 residues. Germline assignment: CDR1 ENHRY and CDR2 SYGVKD. Trimming pared 10 bases from V and 8 bases from J, leaving 22 bases between. In nucleotides, the CDR3 is TGTGCCACCTCCAGACAGGTCCCGGCCGGTACGCAGTATTTT. Amino acids: CATSRQVPAGTQYF.

This clonotype was detected a few times. One end of the junction varies from germline; a read error may be responsible. J is TRBJ2-4 and V is TRBV7-2, with D possibly TRBD1 on 6 matching bases. From germline, CDR1 is SGHTA and CDR2 FQGNSA. The CDR3 is 15 amino acids. CDR3 coding DNA: TGTGCCAGCAGCGTCCGGGACAATCAGGTAGCATTGGATGGCTTC. The encoded protein is CASSVRDNQVALDGF.

This clonotype was seen a handful of times. This chain connects TRBV7-2 to TRBJ2-2; D might be TRBD2 (5 bases). V dropped 4 bases and J dropped 1 base, with 13 bases sitting between them. The CDR3 runs 16 residues. The germline V gene has CDR1 SGHTA and CDR2 FQGNSA. The CDR3 is CASSSRRQENTGELFF. In DNA, the CDR3 is TGTGCCAGCAGCTCTAGGAGGCAGGAGAACACCGGGGAGCTGTTTTTT.

J is TRBJ1-6 and V is TRBV6-5; 9 nucleotides align to TRBD1. The CDR3 extends over 14 amino acids. Germline CDR1 reads MNHEY; CDR2 reads SVGAGI. Trimming took 2 bases from V and 10 from J; bases not matched to a gene: 3. The CDR3 loop is CASSYGQGSSPLHF. As DNA, the CDR3 is TGTGCCAGCAGTTACGGACAGGGGAGCTCACCCCTCCACTTT.

The chain couples TRBV19 to TRBJ2-7; 8 positions match TRBD1. The V gene end was trimmed by 10 bases and the J gene end by 5 bases; junction bases not matched to a gene: 4. CDR3 length equals 11 residues. Looked up from germline, CDR1 is LNHDA and CDR2 is SQIVND (reference sequence). The CDR3 sequence: CATWTGNEQYF. CDR3 DNA sequence: TGTGCCACTTGGACAGGGAACGAGCAGTACTTC.

In this sample, this clonotype turned up a few times. J is TRBJ2-7 and V is TRBV6-5; 10 bases line up with TRBD1. With 0 bases clipped from V and 4 bases from J, the junction kept 9 bases outside the gene matches. CDR3 length equals 17 residues. Germline loops: CDR1 MNHEY, CDR2 SVGAGI. The DNA for the CDR3 is TGTGCCAGCAGTTACTCGCTTCGGGACAGGGGAACTTACGAGCAGTACTTC. Translated, it gives CASSYSLRDRGTYEQYF.

This clonotype has at least ten counts. V is TRBV6-2 or TRBV6-3 and J is TRBJ2-3, with 9 nucleotides matching TRBD2. The CDR3 loop spans 15 amino acids. With V trimmed by 6 bases and J by 3 bases, 7 bases remained unmatched. Germline V gene data show CDR1 as MNHEY and CDR2 as SVGEGT. The CDR3 DNA sequence: TGTGCCAGCAGCCTTAGCGGGAGAGAAACAGATACGCAGTATTTT. Residues: CASSLSGRETDTQYF.

Concerning this clonotype itself: Relative to the germline gene, one junction end is altered; a read error may explain this. The rearrangement uses TRBV14 and TRBJ1-6; possibly TRBD1 for D (5 bases). Germline values: CDR1 SGHDN, CDR2 FVKESK. This CDR3 spans 16 amino acids. DNA for the CDR3: TGTGCCAGCAGCCAAGATAGTTTCGGGGGTTTTTCACCCCTCCAATTT. Residues: CASSQDSFGGFSPLQF.